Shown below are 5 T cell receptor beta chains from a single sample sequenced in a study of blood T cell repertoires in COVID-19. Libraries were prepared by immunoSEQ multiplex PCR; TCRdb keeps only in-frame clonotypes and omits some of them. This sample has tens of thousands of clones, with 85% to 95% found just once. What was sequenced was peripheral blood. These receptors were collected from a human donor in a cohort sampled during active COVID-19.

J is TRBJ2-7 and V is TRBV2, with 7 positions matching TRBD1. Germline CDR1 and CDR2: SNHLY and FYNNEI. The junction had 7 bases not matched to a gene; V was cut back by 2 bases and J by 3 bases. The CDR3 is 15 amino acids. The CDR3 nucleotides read TGTGCCAGCAGTGAACGAAGGACAGGAGTCTACGAGCAGTACGTC. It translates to CASSERRTGVYEQYV.

This CDR3 is CASSPTRRRTVDGYTF. The CDR3 DNA is TGTGCCAGCAGCCCGACACGGAGGAGAACTGTGGATGGCTACACCTTC. J is TRBJ1-2 and V is TRBV9; D uncertain. V lost 4 bases and J lost 6, with 22 bases in between. This CDR3 has 16 amino acids. Germline CDR1 and CDR2: SGDLS and YYNGEE.

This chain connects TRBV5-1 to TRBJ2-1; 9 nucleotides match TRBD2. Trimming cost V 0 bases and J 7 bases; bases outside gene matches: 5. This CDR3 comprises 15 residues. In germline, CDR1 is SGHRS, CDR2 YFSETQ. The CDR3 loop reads CASSLGSGSTNEQFF. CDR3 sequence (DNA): TGCGCCAGCAGCTTGGGTAGCGGGAGTACGAATGAGCAGTTCTTC.

The CDR3 DNA follows: TGTGCCAGTATGGACGAGGGAGAGACCCAGTACTTC. It yields the protein CASMDEGETQYF. The rearrangement links TRBV19 to TRBJ2-5; D may be TRBD2 (5 bases). The CDR3 extends over 12 amino acids. V gave up 7 bases and J gave up 4 bases, with 10 bases separating them. Germline values: CDR1 LNHDA, CDR2 SQIVND (reference sequence).

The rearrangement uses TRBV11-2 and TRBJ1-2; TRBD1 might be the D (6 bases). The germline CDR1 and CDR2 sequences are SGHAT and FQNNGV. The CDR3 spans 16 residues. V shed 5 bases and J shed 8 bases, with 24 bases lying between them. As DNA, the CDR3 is TGTGCCAGCAGCCCGCTTCAGGGGTTGGGGTTCGTGGGCTACACCTTC. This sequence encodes CASSPLQGLGFVGYTF.